This T cell receptor (beta chain) derives from a study of blood T cell repertoires in COVID-19. Study in general: Samples came from the United States, Italy and Spain, spanning acute and convalescent COVID-19. The analysed material was cDNA or gDNA that came from T cells, B-cell-depleted T cells, or PBMCs.

In the study's own analysis: The authors estimated nucleated cell counts from reference gene primer amplification. Here immunoSEQ multiplex PCR was the method, and the copy in TCRdb shows in-frame clones only, minus some. V and J calls and clone size come straight from that table; D and trimming were deduced from the DNA. Among approximately 260,000 clones, about 88% were seen once, and the ten largest hold about 3.5%. The trim removed 1 base at V and 0 bases at J, leaving 9 bases unmatched. Germline V gene data show CDR1 as SGHDT and CDR2 as YYEEEE. The CDR3 is made up of 18 amino acids. This chain joins TRBV5-6 and TRBJ1-1; 10 bases line up with TRBD1. The sequencing sample was made of peripheral blood. This clonotype was obtained from a man in his late teens or twenties with active or convalescent COVID-19. Here the CDR3 DNA reads TGTGCCAGCAGCTTGAGGACTGACAGGGGGCTGATGAACACTGAAGCTTTCTTT. As protein: CASSLRTDRGLMNTEAFF.